These 8 T cell receptor beta chains were all obtained from the same sample, sequenced in a study of shared clonotypes between healthy human individuals. Assay: immunoSEQ multiplex PCR; the TCRdb copy retains only in-frame clones and omits some. The data show around 1.6 million clones, 95% to 99% seen once. The specimen sequenced was naive CD4+ T cells sorted from blood. The subset here: CD45RA+ positively selected. The receptors here all came from a man aged 25 to 40 in good health.

V usage is TRBV6-1 and J usage is TRBJ1-1; D is ambiguous. Per germline, CDR1 MNHNS and CDR2 SASEGT. The CDR3 extends over 13 amino acids. V was clipped by 7 bases and J by 5 bases, with 14 bases between them. The CDR3 nucleotides are TGTGCCAGCAATGATAACTTGGGAACTGAAGCTTTCTTT. As protein: CASNDNLGTEAFF.

V usage is TRBV6-4 and J usage is TRBJ2-4; 7 bases match TRBD1. CDR1 is MRHNA and CDR2 is SNTAGT in the germline V gene. Trimming took 2 bases from V and 0 from J; bases not matched to a gene: 10. This CDR3 has 18 amino acids. The CDR3 nucleotides are TGTGCCAGCAGTGACCCGAACCGGGACAGTCTAGCCAAAAACATTCAGTACTTC. Residues: CASSDPNRDSLAKNIQYF.

This clone was detected once. The chain recombines TRBV28 with TRBJ2-5; D is unresolved. V was trimmed by 6 bases and J by 3 bases, leaving 5 bases between them. The CDR3 loop spans 11 amino acids. Germline loops: CDR1 MDHEN, CDR2 SYDVKM. The CDR3 sequence: CASRTEETQYF. The CDR3 DNA follows: TGTGCCAGCAGGACCGAAGAGACCCAGTACTTC.

The V and J genes are TRBV18 and TRBJ1-5; D uncertain. CDR1 and CDR2 (germline): KGHSH, LQKENI. The length of the CDR3 is 13 residues. With 5 bases removed from V and 4 bases from J, the gap between germline ends came to 9 bases. The CDR3 nucleotides read TGTGCCAGCTCAGACAAGGGAAATCAGCCCCAGCATTTT. It encodes CASSDKGNQPQHF. The whole variable domain, remainder taken from reference TRBV18 and TRBJ1-5, is NAGVMQNPRHLVRRRGQEARLRCSPMKGHSHVYWYRQLPEEGLKFMVYLQKENIIDESGMPKERFSAEFPKEGPSILRIQQVVRGDSAAYFCASSDKGNQPQHFGDGTRLSIL.

The gene calls are TRBV27 and TRBJ2-2, with a possible D match to TRBD1 (5 bases). This CDR3 has 15 residues. V lost 5 bases and J lost 8, with 18 bases in between. In germline, CDR1 is MNHEY, CDR2 SMNVEV (reference sequence). The CDR3, as DNA: TGTGCCAGCAGTCAGACCAGGGTCTACCCGGGGGAGCTGTTTTTT. Protein sequence: CASSQTRVYPGELFF.

The V call is TRBV11-2, the J call TRBJ2-7, with D possibly being TRBD1 or TRBD2 (5 bases each). This CDR3 spans 16 amino acids. The germline V gene encodes CDR1 SGHAT and CDR2 FQNNGV. V was clipped by 2 bases and J by 8 bases, with 22 bases between them. CDR3 protein: CASSLIDSELGGKQYF. CDR3 in DNA: TGTGCCAGCAGCTTAATCGACAGCGAGCTTGGGGGAAAGCAGTACTTC.

This clone was observed a single time. The J gene is TRBJ2-7, the V gene TRBV11-2; 7 bases align to TRBD2. Unmatched junction bases numbered 12, after V lost 4 bases and J lost 3 bases. From germline, CDR1 is SGHAT and CDR2 FQNNGV. The CDR3 length is 16 residues. The CDR3 sequence: CASSSLGQGGDYEQYF. In nucleotides, the CDR3 is TGTGCCAGCAGCTCATTGGGTCAGGGAGGGGACTACGAGCAGTACTTC.

This clone was found once. J is TRBJ2-7 and V is TRBV7-9; 14 nucleotides line up with TRBD2. The length of the CDR3 is 15 residues. V trimming: 5 bases; J trimming: 6 bases; junction bases outside the gene matches: 6. The germline gives CDR1 SEHNR, CDR2 FQNEAQ (reference sequence). CDR3 sequence (DNA): TGTGCCAGCAGCCGTTCGGGACTAGCGGGAGCCGAGCAGTACTTC. Its translation is CASSRSGLAGAEQYF.